This is a list of T cell receptor beta chains from one sample in a study of T cell changes during pregnancy in multiple sclerosis. The data were produced by immunoSEQ multiplex PCR, yet TCRdb's version contains in-frame clones alone and is incomplete. The data show 80,000 to 130,000 clones, about 94% seen once. The sample consisted of peripheral blood, taken before pregnancy. The receptors were sampled from a female donor with multiple sclerosis, enrolled in a pregnancy study. Both conserved end residues are part of each CDR3. The order of the fields is J gene, clone size, V gene, D gene, CDR3 DNA, CDR3 protein. The D gene is left open where the match is weak. Size is stated for part of the rows, as once, few or many counts, or as a class when the clone is expanded.

TRBJ2-6 - TRBV19 - TGTGCCAGTAGTATAGATAGTGGCAGGGGCTCTGGGGCCAACGTCCTGACTTTC CASSIDSGRGSGANVLTF
TRBJ2-7 - TRBV5-3 TRBD2 TGTGCCAGAAGCTTGATCCCTCTCTTTGGGGGGGGTATACGCGAGCAGTACTTC CARSLIPLFGGGIREQYF
TRBJ2-7 - TRBV5-4 - TGTGCCAGCAGCCTGTCTTCCCAAGGGGACGAGCAGTACTTC CASSLSSQGDEQYF
TRBJ2-1 once TRBV5-1 TRBD2 TGCGCCAGCAGCTTTACTAGCGGGATCAATGAGCAGTTCTTC CASSFTSGINEQFF
TRBJ2-7 - TRBV27 - TGTGCCAGCAGTCTGAGCTCCTACGAGCAGTACTTC CASSLSSYEQYF
TRBJ2-7 - TRBV7-9 - TGTGCCAGCAGCTCCCCGGGACTGACGAACGAGCAGTACTTC CASSSPGLTNEQYF
TRBJ2-7 - TRBV9 - TGTGCCAGCAGCGTAGCCAGCGGTCGCTCCTACGAGCAGTACTTC CASSVASGRSYEQYF
TRBJ2-1 - TRBV5-1 TRBD2 TGCGCCAGCAGCTTGGCTAGCGGGTACAATGAGCAGTTCTTC CASSLASGYNEQFF
TRBJ1-4 - TRBV19 TRBD1 TGTGCCAGTAGCCTGGGACAGGGGGCATCGGGTGAAAAACTGTTTTTT CASSLGQGASGEKLFF
TRBJ1-1 - TRBV6-5 TRBD1 TGTGCCAGCACACCCTGGAGGGGGCAGAACACTGAAGCTTTCTTT CASTPWRGQNTEAFF
TRBJ1-4 - TRBV28 - TGTGCCAGCATTGGAGGTTCAGGGGAAGGTGAAAAACTGTTTTTT CASIGGSGEGEKLFF
TRBJ1-3 - TRBV5-1 - TGCGCCAGCAGCTCAGGGGTTGATGGAAACACCATATATTTT CASSSGVDGNTIYF
TRBJ2-5 - TRBV6-5 TRBD2 TGTGCCACGAGACTAGCGGGAGTCCAAGAGACCCAGTACTTC CATRLAGVQETQYF
TRBJ2-2 - TRBV5-1 TRBD2 TGCGCCAGCATCCCCGGACTAGCGGGAGTCAGGACCGGGGAGCTGTTTTTT CASIPGLAGVRTGELFF
TRBJ2-7 - TRBV11-2 - TGTGCCAGCAGCTTAGAGGTTTGGCCTCTGTACGAGCAGTACTTC CASSLEVWPLYEQYF
TRBJ2-5 - TRBV18 - TGTGCCAGCTCACCGAACCGACAGCAAGAGACCCAGTACTTC CASSPNRQQETQYF
TRBJ2-3 - TRBV4-3 - TGCGCCAGCAGCCGAGATCGGACTTACACAGATACGCAGTATTTT CASSRDRTYTDTQYF
TRBJ2-1 - TRBV11-2 - TGTGCCAGCAGCTTACGAACAGGGAAAGGGAATGAGCAGTTCTTC CASSLRTGKGNEQFF
TRBJ1-1 - TRBV18 TRBD1 TGTGCCAGCTCACGACAGGGTTCAACTGAAGCTTTCTTT CASSRQGSTEAFF
TRBJ1-1 once TRBV19 - TGTGCCAGTAGTATACTTCGAGGGTTCCCCCACACTGAAGCTTTCTTT CASSILRGFPHTEAFF
TRBJ1-2 - TRBV7-2 - TGTGCCAGCAGCTTGCAGGTCGGTAGGGAGAGGGATGGCTACACCTTC CASSLQVGRERDGYTF
TRBJ1-5 - TRBV29-1 TRBD1 TGCAGCGCCACTACAGGGGAGGCCCAGCATTTT CSATTGEAQHF
TRBJ2-7 - TRBV11-1 - TGTGCCAGCAGCTTCTCTTCCATGGACACGTTTCCCTACGAGCAGTACTTC CASSFSSMDTFPYEQYF
TRBJ2-2 - TRBV6-1 - TGTGCCAGCAGTGAGCGGAGGAACACCGGGGAGCTGTTTTTT CASSERRNTGELFF
TRBJ1-5 few TRBV6-1 - TGTGCCAGCAGAGGGTGGGGTCAGGGTCAGCCCCAGCATTTT CASRGWGQGQPQHF
TRBJ1-5 - TRBV6-5 TRBD1 TGTGCCAGCAGGGCAGGGGGCTTCAATCAGCCCCAGCATTTT CASRAGGFNQPQHF
TRBJ1-1 - TRBV19 TRBD1 TGTGCCAGTAGTGTCACAGGGGGAATGAACACTGAAGCTTTCTTT CASSVTGGMNTEAFF